Below, 16 T cell receptor beta chains from the same sample are listed, as sequenced in a study of cytotoxic CD8 clonotypes in ibrutinib-treated CLL. Using immunoSEQ multiplex PCR, the repertoire was profiled, and TCRdb retains in-frame clones only, with some absent. The sample has hundreds of thousands of clones; around 70% are singletons. The sample here was PBMCs, taken after 24 months of ibrutinib treatment. Receptors were obtained from a human donor with chronic lymphocytic leukemia.

V and J are TRBV4-1 and TRBJ2-7, with 9 bases that match TRBD1. CDR1 is MGHRA, CDR2 YSYEKL, per germline. This CDR3 region has 16 residues. V lost 0 bases, J lost 3 bases, and 6 bases stayed unmatched. The CDR3 DNA reads TGCGCCAGCAGCCAAGACTTAGGGACAGGGTACTACGAGCAGTACTTC. Translation gives CASSQDLGTGYYEQYF.

The V gene is TRBV29-1, the J gene TRBJ2-7; the D gene is possibly TRBD2 (5 bases). V gave up 7 bases and J gave up 5 bases, with 21 bases separating them. Germline CDR1 reads SQVTM; CDR2 reads ANQGSEA. CDR3 length: 14 amino acids. The CDR3 here is CSAALVRETDEQYF. The CDR3 DNA reads TGCAGCGCGGCCCTTGTAAGGGAGACTGACGAGCAGTACTTC.

V gene TRBV27 combines with J gene TRBJ2-7; 12 positions match TRBD2. This CDR3 region has 15 residues. Germline-derived CDR1 and CDR2 are MNHEY and SMNVEV (reference sequence). V gave up 4 bases and J gave up 4 bases; unmatched junction bases: 5. In DNA, the CDR3 is TGTGCCAGCAGTTACCTAGCGGGAGGGCCTTACGAGCAGTACTTC. Its translation: CASSYLAGGPYEQYF.

The chain recombines TRBV30 with TRBJ1-2; D is perhaps TRBD1 (6 bases). The germline gives CDR1 GTSNPN, CDR2 SVGIG (reference sequence). The CDR3 runs to 14 residues. V was trimmed by 2 bases and J by 8 bases, leaving 18 bases between them. The CDR3 DNA reads TGTGCCTGGAGTATGACAGGTGGGGGAGTCGGCTACACCTTC. Protein sequence: CAWSMTGGGVGYTF.

Comment on this clone: At the DNA level, this CDR3 is encoded by other sequences in the same sample as well. This chain connects TRBV9 to TRBJ2-7; D gene ambiguous. Germline V gene lookup returns CDR1 SGDLS and CDR2 YYNGEE. The CDR3 has 14 residues. Trimming cost V 0 bases and J 0 bases, with 7 bases left between them. CDR3 nucleotides: TGTGCCAGCAGCGTAGGTGGGTTCTCCTACGAGCAGTACTTC. Translating gives CASSVGGFSYEQYF.

V gene TRBV6-5 combines with J gene TRBJ2-5; TRBD1 matches 9 bases. There are 15 residues in the CDR3. V lost 4 bases to trimming and J lost 2 bases; unmatched junction nucleotides: 5. Germline CDR1 MNHEY, CDR2 SVGAGI. The CDR3 is CASSLGQGAQETQYF. In DNA form, the CDR3 reads TGTGCCAGCAGTTTGGGACAGGGCGCACAAGAGACCCAGTACTTC.

J is TRBJ2-4 and V is TRBV27, with 10 positions matching TRBD2. Germline V gives CDR1 MNHEY, CDR2 SMNVEV (reference sequence). The CDR3 has 18 residues. Trimming removed 8 bases from V and 2 bases from J; junction bases left unmatched: 15. CDR3 bases: TGTGCCAGCGGCCCTTCACTAGCGGGGATGAGAACCAAAAACATTCAGTACTTC. Translating gives CASGPSLAGMRTKNIQYF.

The chain is built from TRBV15 and TRBJ2-1; 8 nucleotides align to TRBD2. V shed 5 bases and J 5 bases; nucleotides not matched to a gene: 11. Germline loops: CDR1 LNHNV, CDR2 YYDKDF (reference sequence). The CDR3 is made up of 16 amino acids. CDR3 loop: CATSRPGLESNNEQFF. In DNA form, the CDR3 reads TGTGCCACCAGCCGACCGGGACTAGAAAGTAACAATGAGCAGTTCTTC.

The chain couples TRBV2 to TRBJ1-1, with 8 bases aligning to TRBD1. CDR1 is SNHLY, CDR2 FYNNEI, per germline. CDR3 length equals 14 residues. J lost 4 bases, V lost 2 bases, and 3 bases had no gene match. The CDR3, as DNA: TGTGCCAGCAGTGAATCAGGGGGCGGCACTGAAGCTTTCTTT. It is translated as CASSESGGGTEAFF.

The chain recombines TRBV10-3 with TRBJ2-3; TRBD2 matches at 13 bases. The J segment lost 2 bases and the V segment lost 2 bases, leaving 7 bases of the junction unmatched. The CDR3 is 18 amino acids. The germline V gene has CDR1 ENHRY and CDR2 SYGVKD. Here the CDR3 reads CAISEGGTSGTLTDTQYF. CDR3 bases: TGTGCCATCAGTGAGGGTGGGACTAGCGGGACCCTCACAGATACGCAGTATTTT.

This clone has a handful of counts. The chain links TRBV7-2 to TRBJ1-3; 8 bases fit TRBD1. Per germline, CDR1 SGHTA and CDR2 FQGNSA. This CDR3 has 15 amino acids. Germline trimming cut 3 bases from V and 2 bases from J; bases unmatched to any gene: 3. CDR3 loop: CASSFTTGAGNTIYF. In nucleotides, the CDR3 is TGTGCCAGCAGCTTTACGACAGGGGCTGGAAACACCATATATTTT.

The gene calls are TRBV19 and TRBJ1-2; D ambiguous. CDR3 size: 13 residues. Looked up from germline, CDR1 is LNHDA and CDR2 is SQIVND (reference sequence). Trimming shortened V by 9 bases and J by 6 bases, and 17 bases separated the two germline ends. CDR3 sequence (DNA): TGTGCCAGCGCTCAGAGGCCCGAGAATGGCTACACCTTC. Its translation: CASAQRPENGYTF.

This chain links TRBV7-3 with TRBJ1-1; D perhaps matches TRBD1 (6 bases). Germline V lookup: CDR1 SGHTA, CDR2 FQGTGA. This CDR3 region has 14 residues. Trimming removed 5 bases from V and 0 bases from J, with 10 bases in between. CDR3 protein: CASSLQGMNTEAFF. The CDR3 DNA reads as TGTGCCAGCAGCCTACAGGGAATGAACACTGAAGCTTTCTTT.

CDR3 region: CASSEGGTSGTYEQYF. In DNA, the CDR3 is TGTGCCAGCAGTGAAGGGGGGACTAGCGGAACCTACGAGCAGTACTTC. The chain is built from TRBV9 and TRBJ2-7; 11 bases are a match to TRBD2. V gave up 5 bases and J gave up 2 bases; unmatched junction bases: 9. The CDR3 has 16 amino acids. Germline V CDR1 and CDR2: SGDLS, YYNGEE.

The chain joins TRBV2 to TRBJ2-3, with 8 bases aligning to TRBD1. Unmatched junction bases numbered 5, after V lost 6 bases and J lost 0 bases. Per the germline V gene, CDR1 is SNHLY and CDR2 is FYNNEI. This CDR3 has 15 amino acids. The CDR3 sequence: CASRPQGASTDTQYF. In nucleotides, the CDR3 is TGTGCCAGCAGGCCTCAGGGGGCCAGCACAGATACGCAGTATTTT.

The genes are TRBV6-6 and TRBJ1-3; D unresolved. The CDR3 spans 14 residues. V gave up 2 bases and J gave up 8 bases, with 13 bases separating them. Germline V CDR1 and CDR2: MNHNY, SVGAGI (reference sequence). The CDR3 reads CASSYDSVGYTIYF. The CDR3 DNA reads as TGTGCCAGCAGTTACGATTCGGTTGGTTACACCATATATTTT.